The sequence of this T cell receptor beta chain was determined in a study of neurological immune-mediated disorders (dated by TCRdb to between 2017 and 2020). Broadly, across the study: Of the approximately 34 multiple sclerosis patients, around 31 had relapsing-remitting MS and 3 had secondary progressive MS. The study compared peripheral blood TCR-beta repertoires of HTLV-I-associated myelopathy (HAM/TSP) patients, multiple sclerosis patients and healthy controls using UMI-based sequencing. The 106 TCR-beta libraries covered PBMC samples along with longitudinal samples, technical triplicates, and paired sorted CD4+ and CD8+ T-cell subsets. The cohort was made up of 68 subjects, consisting of around 14 HAM/TSP patients, some 35 multiple sclerosis patients and approximately 20 healthy controls.

cDNA synthesis used template-switch 5'RACE with a primer carrying a 10-nucleotide random unique molecular identifier tagging each TCR transcript. Each sequencing run produced over 160 million TCR-beta sequences covering 15-18 subjects. The RNeasy kit was used to extract total RNA. The KAPA Real-time Library Amplification kit was used to amplify TCR-beta VDJ regions with primers targeting the TCR constant region and the 5'RACE anchor. Sample indexes and Illumina adaptors were added in a first PCR, after which library yield was increased in a second PCR. After purification with Ampure beads, the TCR product of roughly 650 bp was size-selected on a 2% E-gel SizeSelection system. Before pooling, library quality was assessed on a Bioanalyzer, concentration was determined with Qubit, and library quantification was performed with the Kapa Library Quantification kit. Paired-end 2 x 150 bp sequencing of the libraries was performed on an Illumina HiSeq 2500. To increase sequence diversity, about 23-32% phiX was spiked into each library pool. The study's processing was this. Quality-filtered reads were processed with the UMI-based MiGEC pipeline, which removed over 85% of raw TCR sequences during error correction. IMGT germline references were used for alignment of VDJ genes, and clonotypes were defined by a unique CDR3 amino acid sequence together with V-J genes. Clonal expansion, Shannon diversity, and CDR3 relatedness (CalcPairwiseDistances, ClusterSamples) were evaluated with VDJtools, and phylogenetic trees were built with CLCbio workbench. Clones with at least 8 unique UMIs were defined as expanded, with this threshold being based on coefficient-of-variation modelling across technical triplicates. TCRdb redid the processing of the public reads, applying fastp at Q25 and MiXCR, and retained in-frame beta chains. Each entry is one CDR3 protein sequence, shown with its most common DNA and genes. The V and J calls come from TCRdb's annotation, not from the publication. The sample includes about 55,000 distinct CDR3 sequences, with under 5% observed a single time. About 1.9% of the sample rests with the top ten.

The CDR3 spans 16 residues, from the cysteine through the phenylalanine. Kept here is only the CDR3 DNA, which spans 48 bases and is read in frame from base 1. V and J lose 5 bases and 0 bases, and a span of 14 bases separates them. What the research found in general, with its limitations: Phylogenetic analysis grouped repertoires from 18 of 34 MS patients into a cluster of related CDR3 sequences, suggesting a possible repertoire-level signature. The highest TCR clonal expansion was observed in HAM/TSP patients, whereas the lowest was observed in MS patients, even when compared with healthy controls. Expanded clones from different subjects shared no identical CDR3 amino acid sequences, which suggests that TCR-beta repertoires were private in all groups. No association of the MS cluster with clinical or MRI features was observed, and the need for larger cohorts was stated by the authors.

TCR libraries for sorted subsets were made from about 1 million sorted CD4+ or CD8+ T cells. Multiple sclerosis patients were enrolled in a US clinical protocol under which disease progression was evaluated by magnetic resonance imaging. Peripheral blood was subjected to Ficoll-Hypaque density gradient centrifugation to isolate PBMCs, which were then cryopreserved in liquid nitrogen. Paired sorted CD4+ and CD8+ subsets came from healthy controls, HAM/TSP patients and MS patients. This clonotype was observed at least ten times. Its antigen is unknown. No much larger clone is present one base from it, and per-base qualities are unavailable.

The receptor comes from a middle-aged woman with multiple sclerosis. The receptor chain draws on TRBV12-3 or TRBV12-4 and TRBJ2-1; the D gene cannot be resolved reliably. The source material was CD4+ T cells from blood. This receptor carries the CDR3 CASSPNQDSSYNEQFF. The sequenced DNA is TGTGCCAGCAGTCCCAATCAGGATAGCTCCTACAATGAGCAGTTCTTC.